Listed below are T cell receptor beta chains from one sample, sequenced in a study of T cell responses to AZD1222 COVID-19 vaccine. Sequencing used immunoSEQ multiplex PCR; TCRdb keeps in-frame clones, though not all of them. Counted here are about 130,000 clones, 75% to 95% occurring once; the ten biggest clones make up more than 2.5%. This specimen consisted of peripheral blood, obtained on day 0 of AZD1222 vaccination. The source is an adult in good health. CDR3s include the opening cysteine and the closing phenylalanine or tryptophan. Each record gives: D gene, clone size, V gene, J gene, CDR3 DNA, CDR3 protein. A D gene is named only where the DNA matches it firmly. Size tells how often a clone was seen (once, few, many) or the class of an expanded clone, and some rows leave it out.

D gene: NA
clone size: NA
V gene: TRBV5-1
J gene: TRBJ1-2
CDR3 DNA: TGCGCCAGCAGCTTGGAGGAGCAACGCTATGGCTACACCTTC
CDR3 protein: CASSLEEQRYGYTF

D gene: TRBD2
clone size: NA
V gene: TRBV27
J gene: TRBJ2-7
CDR3 DNA: TGTGCCAGCACCAAAAGGGGACTAGCGGGACCCTCCTACGAGCAGTACTTC
CDR3 protein: CASTKRGLAGPSYEQYF

D gene: NA
clone size: NA
V gene: TRBV5-4
J gene: TRBJ2-7
CDR3 DNA: TGTGCCAGCAGCTTGGCAGGTGGCGAGCAGTACTTC
CDR3 protein: CASSLAGGEQYF

D gene: NA
clone size: NA
V gene: TRBV27
J gene: TRBJ2-7
CDR3 DNA: TGTGCCAGCAGTTTAGGCAGTGGCACCACCTACGAGCAGTACTTC
CDR3 protein: CASSLGSGTTYEQYF

D gene: NA
clone size: NA
V gene: TRBV19
J gene: TRBJ2-1
CDR3 DNA: TGTGCCAGTAGTCCCGAGACAGCCAATGAGCAGTTCTTC
CDR3 protein: CASSPETANEQFF

D gene: NA
clone size: NA
V gene: TRBV30
J gene: TRBJ1-1
CDR3 DNA: TGTGCCTGGAGTGTTTTTCACGGGGGGAGGACTGAAGCTTTCTTT
CDR3 protein: CAWSVFHGGRTEAFF

D gene: NA
clone size: once
V gene: TRBV2
J gene: TRBJ1-1
CDR3 DNA: TGTGCCAGCACCTCTCAGGGAGCCTTTGGGGCTTTCTTT
CDR3 protein: CASTSQGAFGAFF

D gene: TRBD1
clone size: NA
V gene: TRBV29-1
J gene: TRBJ2-1
CDR3 DNA: TGCAGCGCCAAACAGGGGCTCTACAATGAGCAGTTCTTC
CDR3 protein: CSAKQGLYNEQFF

D gene: TRBD2
clone size: NA
V gene: TRBV5-1
J gene: TRBJ2-2
CDR3 DNA: TGCGCCAGCAGCTTGTTTTTGAGGGAGGGCACCGGGGAGCTGTTTTTT
CDR3 protein: CASSLFLREGTGELFF

D gene: TRBD1
clone size: NA
V gene: TRBV4-1
J gene: TRBJ1-2
CDR3 DNA: TGCGCCAGCAGCCGGGACCAAGGGGGCGGGGATGGCTACACCTTC
CDR3 protein: CASSRDQGGGDGYTF

D gene: TRBD2
clone size: NA
V gene: TRBV19
J gene: TRBJ2-7
CDR3 DNA: TGTGCCAGTAGTATACAGGCGGGGGGCTACGAGCAGTACTTC
CDR3 protein: CASSIQAGGYEQYF

D gene: TRBD2
clone size: NA
V gene: TRBV19
J gene: TRBJ2-1
CDR3 DNA: TGTGCCAGTAGTATAGGGCTAGCGGGAGTGGAGCAGTTCTTC
CDR3 protein: CASSIGLAGVEQFF

D gene: NA
clone size: NA
V gene: TRBV2
J gene: TRBJ1-5
CDR3 DNA: TGTGCCAGCAGTGAAGACAGATGGGGAGGTCAGCCCCAGCATTTT
CDR3 protein: CASSEDRWGGQPQHF

D gene: NA
clone size: NA
V gene: TRBV27
J gene: TRBJ1-5
CDR3 DNA: TGTGCCGCAGGCCCCCAACAAGGACAGCCCCAGCATTTT
CDR3 protein: CAAGPQQGQPQHF

D gene: NA
clone size: NA
V gene: TRBV7-2
J gene: TRBJ2-7
CDR3 DNA: TGTGCCAGCAGCTCAGAGGGTTGGTTACTCCACGAGCAGTACTTC
CDR3 protein: CASSSEGWLLHEQYF

D gene: TRBD2
clone size: NA
V gene: TRBV27
J gene: TRBJ2-7
CDR3 DNA: TGTGCCAGCAGCCTCCGGGGGGCCTACGAGCAGTACTTC
CDR3 protein: CASSLRGAYEQYF

D gene: TRBD2
clone size: NA
V gene: TRBV29-1
J gene: TRBJ2-3
CDR3 DNA: TGCAGCGTCGGCCTAGCGGCTAGCACAGATACGCAGTATTTT
CDR3 protein: CSVGLAASTDTQYF

D gene: NA
clone size: NA
V gene: TRBV19
J gene: TRBJ1-2
CDR3 DNA: TGTGCCAGTACCGACCGGGGTTCGCCCTATGGCTACACCTTC
CDR3 protein: CASTDRGSPYGYTF

D gene: TRBD2
clone size: NA
V gene: TRBV7-9
J gene: TRBJ2-3
CDR3 DNA: TGTGCCAGCAGCTCACCGGGACTAGGGTACACAGATACGCAGTATTTT
CDR3 protein: CASSSPGLGYTDTQYF

D gene: NA
clone size: NA
V gene: TRBV6-5
J gene: TRBJ1-1
CDR3 DNA: TGTGCCAGCAGTTATACAGGGATGACTGAAGCTTTCTTT
CDR3 protein: CASSYTGMTEAFF

D gene: TRBD1
clone size: NA
V gene: TRBV24-1
J gene: TRBJ1-2
CDR3 DNA: TGTGCCACCAGTGAGCCGGACAGGGTCCATGGCTACACCTTC
CDR3 protein: CATSEPDRVHGYTF

D gene: NA
clone size: NA
V gene: TRBV30
J gene: TRBJ2-5
CDR3 DNA: TGTGCCTGGAGTGTACCCGCAGGGCCAGAGACCCAGTACTTC
CDR3 protein: CAWSVPAGPETQYF

D gene: NA
clone size: NA
V gene: TRBV2
J gene: TRBJ1-5
CDR3 DNA: TGTGCCAGCAGGGTACCGGGTCCGAATCAGCCCCAGCATTTT
CDR3 protein: CASRVPGPNQPQHF

D gene: NA
clone size: medium-sized
V gene: TRBV2
J gene: TRBJ2-6
CDR3 DNA: TGTGCCAGCAGTGAATTTGGGGCCACCCCTACCTCTGGGGCCAACGTCCTGACTTTC
CDR3 protein: CASSEFGATPTSGANVLTF

D gene: NA
clone size: few
V gene: TRBV24-1
J gene: TRBJ1-1
CDR3 DNA: TGTGCCACCAGTGAGGGTTCGGGTGAAGCTTTCTTT
CDR3 protein: CATSEGSGEAFF

D gene: NA
clone size: NA
V gene: TRBV12-3/TRBV12-4
J gene: TRBJ1-2
CDR3 DNA: TGTGCCAGCAGTTTAGGACGGTACTATGGCTACACCTTC
CDR3 protein: CASSLGRYYGYTF

D gene: NA
clone size: once
V gene: TRBV4-1
J gene: TRBJ2-7
CDR3 DNA: TGCGCCAGCAGCCACCCAATAAACAGGGACTCCTACGAGCAGTACTTC
CDR3 protein: CASSHPINRDSYEQYF

D gene: NA
clone size: once
V gene: TRBV9
J gene: TRBJ2-7
CDR3 DNA: TGTGCCAGCAGCGTAGGAGCGGGTCCCTACGAGCAGTACTTC
CDR3 protein: CASSVGAGPYEQYF

D gene: NA
clone size: once
V gene: TRBV14
J gene: TRBJ1-2
CDR3 DNA: TGTGCCAGCAGTAGACAAAACTATGGCTACACCTTC
CDR3 protein: CASSRQNYGYTF

D gene: NA
clone size: NA
V gene: TRBV2
J gene: TRBJ1-2
CDR3 DNA: TGTGCCACCATTCAGGTCGAGGGGATTGCTGGAGGCTACACCTTC
CDR3 protein: CATIQVEGIAGGYTF

D gene: TRBD2
clone size: NA
V gene: TRBV25-1
J gene: TRBJ2-7
CDR3 DNA: TGTGCCAGCAGTGGGCCCCGGGGGGGCAAGTTCGGGTACGAGCAGTACTTC
CDR3 protein: CASSGPRGGKFGYEQYF

D gene: TRBD1
clone size: NA
V gene: TRBV7-9
J gene: TRBJ2-2
CDR3 DNA: TGTGCCAGCAGCTTAGTATCGTTCGGGACAGGGTTATCCGGGGAGCTGTTTTTT
CDR3 protein: CASSLVSFGTGLSGELFF

D gene: TRBD1
clone size: NA
V gene: TRBV5-3
J gene: TRBJ1-5
CDR3 DNA: TGTGCCAGAAGCTTGGTAGGAGGGGGCTTTCAGCCCCAGCATTTT
CDR3 protein: CARSLVGGGFQPQHF

D gene: TRBD1
clone size: NA
V gene: TRBV5-1
J gene: TRBJ2-5
CDR3 DNA: TGCGCCAGCAGATGGACAGGGGAAGAGACCCAGTACTTC
CDR3 protein: CASRWTGEETQYF

D gene: TRBD1
clone size: NA
V gene: TRBV10-3
J gene: TRBJ1-1
CDR3 DNA: TGTGCCATCAGTGAGGCCGGGACAGTCGGCACTGAAGCTTTCTTT
CDR3 protein: CAISEAGTVGTEAFF

D gene: NA
clone size: NA
V gene: TRBV19
J gene: TRBJ2-6
CDR3 DNA: TGTGCCAGTAGTCCCCGGACAGCGGGCAAGGCCGGGGCCAACGTCCTGACTTTC
CDR3 protein: CASSPRTAGKAGANVLTF

D gene: NA
clone size: NA
V gene: TRBV14
J gene: TRBJ1-1
CDR3 DNA: TGTGCCAGCAGCCAAGATATGGGGCGGGACACTGAAGCTTTCTTT
CDR3 protein: CASSQDMGRDTEAFF

D gene: NA
clone size: NA
V gene: TRBV6-1
J gene: TRBJ1-2
CDR3 DNA: TGTGCCAGCAGAGAAGACAGGTCCTATGGCTACACCTTC
CDR3 protein: CASREDRSYGYTF

D gene: NA
clone size: few
V gene: TRBV5-1
J gene: TRBJ1-1
CDR3 DNA: TGCGCCAGCAGGACGGGGAATCAAAACACTGAAGCTTTCTTT
CDR3 protein: CASRTGNQNTEAFF